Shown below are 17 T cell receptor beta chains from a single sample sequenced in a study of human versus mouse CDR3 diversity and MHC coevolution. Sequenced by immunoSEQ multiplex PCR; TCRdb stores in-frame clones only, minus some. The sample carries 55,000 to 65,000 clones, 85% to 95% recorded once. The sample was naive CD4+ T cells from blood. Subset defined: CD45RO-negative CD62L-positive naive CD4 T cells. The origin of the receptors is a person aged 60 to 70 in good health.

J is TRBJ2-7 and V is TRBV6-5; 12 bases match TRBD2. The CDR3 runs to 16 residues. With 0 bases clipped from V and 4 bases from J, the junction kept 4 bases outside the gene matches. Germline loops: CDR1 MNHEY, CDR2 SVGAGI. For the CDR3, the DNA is TGTGCCAGCAGTTACTCGCTTACTAGCGGGAGGTACGAGCAGTACTTC. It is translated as CASSYSLTSGRYEQYF.

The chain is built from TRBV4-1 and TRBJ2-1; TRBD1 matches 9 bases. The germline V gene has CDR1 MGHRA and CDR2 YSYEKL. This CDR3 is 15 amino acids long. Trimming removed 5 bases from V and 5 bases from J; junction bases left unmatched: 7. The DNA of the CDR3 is TGCGCCAGCAGCAAGGGACAGGGTTACGACAATGAGCAGTTCTTC. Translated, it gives CASSKGQGYDNEQFF.

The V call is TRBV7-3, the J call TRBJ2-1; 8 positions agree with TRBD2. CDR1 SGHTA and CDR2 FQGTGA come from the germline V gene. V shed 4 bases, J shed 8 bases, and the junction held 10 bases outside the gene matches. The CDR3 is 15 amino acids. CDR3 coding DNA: TGTGCCAGCAGCTCTCGGGAGGGCCAATCCGATGAGCAGTTCTTC. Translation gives CASSSREGQSDEQFF.

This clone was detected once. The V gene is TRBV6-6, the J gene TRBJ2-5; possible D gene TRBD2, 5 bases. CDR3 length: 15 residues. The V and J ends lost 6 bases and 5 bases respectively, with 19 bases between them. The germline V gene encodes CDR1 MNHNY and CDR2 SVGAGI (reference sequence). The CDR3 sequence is CASRHLAELGETQYF. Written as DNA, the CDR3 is TGTGCCAGCAGACATCTAGCAGAGCTAGGGGAGACCCAGTACTTC.

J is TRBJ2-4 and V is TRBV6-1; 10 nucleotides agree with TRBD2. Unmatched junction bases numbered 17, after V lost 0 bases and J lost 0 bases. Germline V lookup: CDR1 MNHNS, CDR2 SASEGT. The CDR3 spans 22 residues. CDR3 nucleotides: TGTGCCAGCAGTGAAGCGCTAGCGGGAGCCACCCTTAGATCCTTAGCCAAAAACATTCAGTACTTC. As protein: CASSEALAGATLRSLAKNIQYF.

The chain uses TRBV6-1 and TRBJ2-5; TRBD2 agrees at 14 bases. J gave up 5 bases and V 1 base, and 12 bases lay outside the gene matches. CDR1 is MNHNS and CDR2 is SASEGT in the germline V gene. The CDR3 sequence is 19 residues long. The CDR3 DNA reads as TGTGCCAGCAGTGAAGGTTACAGGGGCGGACTAGCGGGAGGTGAGACCCAGTACTTC. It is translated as CASSEGYRGGLAGGETQYF.

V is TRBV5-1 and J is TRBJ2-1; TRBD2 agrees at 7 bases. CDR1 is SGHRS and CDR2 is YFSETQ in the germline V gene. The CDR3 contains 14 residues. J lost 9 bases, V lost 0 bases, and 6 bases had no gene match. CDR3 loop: CASSLGREDVEQFF. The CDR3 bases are TGCGCCAGCAGCTTGGGCCGGGAGGATGTTGAGCAGTTCTTC.

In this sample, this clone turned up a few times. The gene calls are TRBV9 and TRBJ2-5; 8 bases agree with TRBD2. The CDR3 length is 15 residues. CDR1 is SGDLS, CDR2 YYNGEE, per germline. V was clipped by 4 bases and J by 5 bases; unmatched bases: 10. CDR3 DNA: TGTGCCAGCAGCACCGGACTAGCCATTGGCGAGACCCAGTACTTC. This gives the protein CASSTGLAIGETQYF.

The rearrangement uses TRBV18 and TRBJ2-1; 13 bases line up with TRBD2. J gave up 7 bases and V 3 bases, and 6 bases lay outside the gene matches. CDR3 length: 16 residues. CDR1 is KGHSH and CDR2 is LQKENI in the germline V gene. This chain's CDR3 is CASSPGLAGMWNEQFF. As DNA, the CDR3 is TGTGCCAGCTCACCGGGACTAGCGGGAATGTGGAATGAGCAGTTCTTC.

CDR3 coding DNA: TGTGCCAGCAGCCCCTTCAGCGGGAGTTGGTACGAGCAGTACTTC. Translated, it gives CASSPFSGSWYEQYF. This chain joins TRBV11-1 and TRBJ2-7; the match to TRBD2 covers 8 bases. The CDR3 covers 15 residues. Per germline, CDR1 SGHAT and CDR2 FQDESV (reference sequence). V lost 5 bases, J lost 4 bases, and 10 bases stayed unmatched. The full variable domain, completed using reference TRBV11-1 and TRBJ2-7, is EAEVAQSPRYKITEKSQAVAFWCDPISGHATLYWYRQILGQGPELLVQFQDESVVDDSQLPKDRFSAERLKGVDSTLKIQPAELGDSAMYLCASSPFSGSWYEQYFGPGTRLTVT.

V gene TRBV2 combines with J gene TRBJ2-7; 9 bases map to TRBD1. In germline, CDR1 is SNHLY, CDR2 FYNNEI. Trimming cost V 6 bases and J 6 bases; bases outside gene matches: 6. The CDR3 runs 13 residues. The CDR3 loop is CASRQGQGSEQYF. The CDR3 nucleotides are TGTGCCAGCAGGCAGGGACAGGGATCCGAGCAGTACTTC.

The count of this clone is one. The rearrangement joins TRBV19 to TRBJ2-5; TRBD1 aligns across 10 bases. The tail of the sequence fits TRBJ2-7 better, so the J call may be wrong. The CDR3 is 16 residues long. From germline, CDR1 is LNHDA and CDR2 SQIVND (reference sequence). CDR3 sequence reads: CASSSEGTGARYEQYF. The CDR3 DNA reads TGTGCCAGTAGTTCAGAAGGGACAGGGGCTCGTTACGAGCAGTACTTC.

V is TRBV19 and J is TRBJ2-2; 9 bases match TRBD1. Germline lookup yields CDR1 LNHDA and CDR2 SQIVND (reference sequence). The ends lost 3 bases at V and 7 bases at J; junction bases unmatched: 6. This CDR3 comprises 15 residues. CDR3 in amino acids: CASSMTGGGIGELFF. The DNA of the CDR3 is TGTGCCAGTAGTATGACAGGGGGAGGGATCGGGGAGCTGTTTTTT.

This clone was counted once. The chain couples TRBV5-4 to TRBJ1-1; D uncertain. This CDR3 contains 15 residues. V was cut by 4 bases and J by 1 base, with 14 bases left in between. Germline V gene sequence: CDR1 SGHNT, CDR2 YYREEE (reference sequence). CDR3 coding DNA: TGTGCCAGCAGCCCGGCGGCCATCCAGAACACTGAAGCTTTCTTT. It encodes CASSPAAIQNTEAFF.

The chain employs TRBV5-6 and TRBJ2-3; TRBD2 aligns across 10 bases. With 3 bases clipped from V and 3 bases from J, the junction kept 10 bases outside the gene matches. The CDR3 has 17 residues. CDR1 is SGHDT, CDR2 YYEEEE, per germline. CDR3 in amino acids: CASSSPSGSLLTDTQYF. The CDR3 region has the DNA TGTGCCAGCAGCTCACCTAGCGGGAGTCTGCTAACAGATACGCAGTATTTT.

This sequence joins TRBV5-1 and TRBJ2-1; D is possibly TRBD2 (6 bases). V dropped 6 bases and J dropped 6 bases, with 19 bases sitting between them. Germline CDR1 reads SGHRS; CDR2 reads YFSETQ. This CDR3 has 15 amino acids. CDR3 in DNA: TGCGCCAGCACCGTAACGGGCGGGGTCGGCAATGAGCAGTTCTTC. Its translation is CASTVTGGVGNEQFF.

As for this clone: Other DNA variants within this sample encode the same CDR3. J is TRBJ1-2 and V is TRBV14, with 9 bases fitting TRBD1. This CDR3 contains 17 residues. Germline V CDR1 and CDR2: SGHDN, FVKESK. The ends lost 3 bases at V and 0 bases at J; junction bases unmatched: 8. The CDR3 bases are TGTGCCAGCAGCCAGGTCGCGGGACAGGGTGCTAACTATGGCTACACCTTC. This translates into CASSQVAGQGANYGYTF.